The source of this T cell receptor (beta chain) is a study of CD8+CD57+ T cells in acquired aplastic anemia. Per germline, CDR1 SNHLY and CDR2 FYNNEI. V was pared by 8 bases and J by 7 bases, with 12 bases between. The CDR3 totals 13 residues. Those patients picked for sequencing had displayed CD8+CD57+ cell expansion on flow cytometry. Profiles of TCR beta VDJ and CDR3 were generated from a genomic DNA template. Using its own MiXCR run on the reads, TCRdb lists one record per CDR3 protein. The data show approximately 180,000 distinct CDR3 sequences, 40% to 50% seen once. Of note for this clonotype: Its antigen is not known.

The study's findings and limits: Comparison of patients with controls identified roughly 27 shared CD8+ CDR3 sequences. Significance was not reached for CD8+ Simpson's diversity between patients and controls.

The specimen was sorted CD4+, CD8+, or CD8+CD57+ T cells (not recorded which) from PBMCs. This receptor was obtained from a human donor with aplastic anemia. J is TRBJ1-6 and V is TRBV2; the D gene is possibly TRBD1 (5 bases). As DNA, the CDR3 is TGTGCCAGCGCAGGGTCGCGAAATTCACCCCTCCACTTT. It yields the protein CASAGSRNSPLHF.